This T cell receptor (beta chain) comes out of a study of blood T cells in healthy people across ages. General study results and limits: PBMCs left unsorted prevented a conclusive naive versus antigen-experienced comparison. The percentage of naive T cells correlated strongly with TCR beta diversity. Relative to aged donors, long-lived donors carried more naive CD4+ cells and displayed higher diversity.

A second roughly 7 to 11 cycle PCR used barcoded and J-beta primers. Through a template-switch adaptor with 12 random nucleotides, each cDNA molecule received a tag. TCRdb used MiXCR to reprocess the 5' RACE reads, holding one entry per CDR3 protein. Of 800,000 or so distinct CDR3 sequences in the sample, 62% were seen once. As regards this clonotype: No antigen is known for it.

Sequenced sample: blood. This clonotype originated in a man aged 25 to 40 in good health.

CDR3 sequence reads: CASNADRGGRGETQYF. CDR3 nucleotide sequence: TGTGCCAGCAACGCGGACAGGGGAGGACGGGGGGAGACCCAGTACTTC. This chain uses TRBV7-8 with TRBJ2-5; 9 bases line up with TRBD1. Germline loops: CDR1 SGHVS, CDR2 FQNEAQ. The CDR3 length is 16 residues. Unmatched junction bases numbered 14, after V lost 7 bases and J lost 5 bases.